The 29 T cell receptor beta chains listed next were all sequenced from one sample in a study of T-cell memory formation after mild COVID-19. TCRdb itself ran the 5' RACE reads through MiXCR, one entry per CDR3 protein. Among roughly 450,000 distinct CDR3 sequences, about 20% were seen once, and the ten largest hold 9% to 15%. What was sequenced was PBMCs or a T cell subset sorted from them (not recorded which). These TCRs come from an adult woman who had mild COVID-19 (a few samples of this study predate the infection). Cell type and time point are not known.

This chain joins TRBV12-3 or TRBV12-4 and TRBJ2-1; 9 nucleotides align to TRBD2. With V trimmed by 5 bases and J by 0 bases, 8 bases remained unmatched. The CDR3 is 17 amino acids. CDR3 sequence reads: CASSGPSGKSSYNEQFF. DNA for the CDR3: TGTGCCAGCAGTGGTCCTAGCGGGAAAAGCTCCTACAATGAGCAGTTCTTC.

The chain links TRBV12-3 or TRBV12-4 to TRBJ2-4; possibly TRBD1 for D (5 bases). Trimming cost V 1 base and J 0 bases, with 7 bases left between them. There are 15 residues in the CDR3. CDR3 amino acids: CASSLGGIAKNIQYF. CDR3 in DNA: TGTGCCAGCAGTTTAGGGGGCATAGCCAAAAACATTCAGTACTTC.

This clonotype has a handful of counts. The V and J genes are TRBV3-1 and TRBJ2-2; 8 bases fit TRBD1. J gave up 2 bases and V 3 bases, and 2 bases lay outside the gene matches. Germline CDR1 reads LGHDT; CDR2 reads YNNKEL (reference sequence). The CDR3 extends over 15 amino acids. In DNA, the CDR3 is TGTGCCAGCAGCCAGGGGACAGGTAACACCGGGGAGCTGTTTTTT. As protein: CASSQGTGNTGELFF.

This clonotype was seen a handful of times. The chain carries TRBV12-3 or TRBV12-4 and TRBJ2-3, with D perhaps TRBD2 (6 bases). The CDR3 covers 14 residues. V gave up 6 bases and J gave up 4 bases, with 14 bases separating them. The CDR3 DNA sequence: TGTGCCAGCAGCCCCGGGTGGGGGGCAGATACGCAGTATTTT. This translates into CASSPGWGADTQYF.

This clonotype occurred a few times. The rearrangement uses TRBV24-1 and TRBJ1-2, with D possibly being TRBD1 (5 bases). The V end lost 4 bases, the J end lost 6 bases, and 11 bases lay between the germline ends. Germline-derived CDR1 and CDR2 are KGHDR and SFDVKD. The CDR3 loop spans 13 amino acids. Here the CDR3 reads CATSERGRDGYTF. For the CDR3, the DNA is TGTGCCACCAGTGAACGGGGACGAGATGGCTACACCTTC.

V usage is TRBV5-6 and J usage is TRBJ2-1; 8 bases are a match to TRBD2. The CDR3 runs to 17 residues. V shed 1 base, J shed 5 bases, and the junction held 11 bases outside the gene matches. Germline values: CDR1 SGHDT, CDR2 YYEEEE. As DNA, the CDR3 is TGTGCCAGCAGCTTGAGTCTTCAAGCGGGGGTGAACAATGAGCAGTTCTTC. The encoded protein is CASSLSLQAGVNNEQFF.

This clonotype showed up many times. The chain recombines TRBV5-1 with TRBJ2-1; 15 bases map to TRBD2. The CDR3 totals 15 residues. The V segment lost 4 bases and the J segment 8 bases; nucleotides outside the gene matches: 4. Per germline, CDR1 SGHRS and CDR2 YFSETQ. CDR3 sequence: CASSPGLAGGDEQFF. In DNA, the CDR3 is TGCGCCAGCAGCCCCGGACTAGCGGGGGGGGATGAGCAGTTCTTC. Full variable domain (rest looked up from reference TRBV5-1 and TRBJ2-1): KAGVTQTPRYLIKTRGQQVTLSCSPISGHRSVSWYQQTPGQGLQFLFEYFSETQRNKGNFPGRFSGRQFSNSRSEMNVSTLELGDSALYLCASSPGLAGGDEQFFGPGTRLTVL.

The rearrangement joins TRBV7-9 to TRBJ2-5; D might be TRBD2 (8 bases). The J call may be faulty, since TRBJ2-7 better matches the DNA end. CDR1 and CDR2 (germline): SEHNR, FQNEAQ (reference sequence). The CDR3 runs to 16 residues. This chain's CDR3 is CASSSGGGTASYEQYF. The DNA for the CDR3 is TGTGCCAGCAGCTCGGGAGGGGGGACAGCCTCCTACGAGCAGTACTTC.

This clonotype was found a few times. The rearrangement joins TRBV12-3 or TRBV12-4 to TRBJ1-1, with a possible D match to TRBD1 (5 bases). Trimming took off 3 bases at V and 4 bases at J, with 12 bases between the two ends. This CDR3 has 14 residues. This chain's CDR3 is CASSFAGKGTEAFF. The CDR3 bases are TGTGCCAGCAGTTTCGCAGGGAAGGGCACTGAAGCTTTCTTT.

This chain joins TRBV6-5 and TRBJ1-2; D may be TRBD1 (5 bases). The ends were cut back, 2 bases at V and 5 bases at J, with 15 bases in the middle. Germline V lookup: CDR1 MNHEY, CDR2 SVGAGI. CDR3 length: 15 residues. DNA for the CDR3: TGTGCCAGCAGTTACGGAGGGGCACAAGGATATGGCTACACCTTC. Translation: CASSYGGAQGYGYTF.

In its sample, this clonotype was seen a few times. This chain links TRBV3-1 with TRBJ2-7, with 12 bases matching TRBD2. CDR1 LGHDT and CDR2 YNNKEL come from the germline V gene (reference sequence). With V trimmed by 3 bases and J by 3 bases, 6 bases remained unmatched. The CDR3 is 16 amino acids. The CDR3 DNA is TGTGCCAGCAGCCACCTTACTAGCGGGGGGATCTACGAGCAGTACTTC. Protein sequence: CASSHLTSGGIYEQYF.

The J gene is TRBJ1-2, the V gene TRBV5-1, with D possibly being TRBD1 (5 bases). Trimming removed 3 bases at V and 6 bases at J, with 18 bases between. CDR3 length equals 15 residues. The germline V gene encodes CDR1 SGHRS and CDR2 YFSETQ. CDR3 region: CASSSLPETAHGYTF. For the CDR3, the DNA is TGCGCCAGCAGCTCGCTCCCCGAGACAGCCCATGGCTACACCTTC.

This clonotype was seen a handful of times. V and J are TRBV7-8 and TRBJ2-7, with D uncertain. Germline V gene data show CDR1 as SGHVS and CDR2 as FQNEAQ. With 8 bases removed from V and 5 bases from J, the gap between germline ends came to 19 bases. The CDR3 runs 14 residues. The CDR3 spells CASGRLHSLDEQYF. CDR3 DNA sequence: TGTGCCAGCGGACGACTCCACTCCCTCGACGAGCAGTACTTC. Variable domain in full (rest from reference TRBV7-8 and TRBJ2-7): GAGVSQSPRYKVAKRGQDVALRCDPISGHVSLFWYQQALGQGPEFLTYFQNEAQLDKSGLPSDRFFAERPEGSVSTLKIQRTQQEDSAVYLCASGRLHSLDEQYFGPGTRLTVT.

This clonotype came up a few times. The J gene is TRBJ2-7, the V gene TRBV2, with 7 bases fitting TRBD1. Germline lookup yields CDR1 SNHLY and CDR2 FYNNEI. CDR3 length equals 12 residues. Trimming took 8 bases from V and 3 from J; bases not matched to a gene: 4. In DNA form, the CDR3 reads TGTGCCAGCGGGACAGATAACTACGAGCAGTACTTC. Protein sequence: CASGTDNYEQYF.

This CDR3 is CASSPGQSGYTF. CDR3 coding DNA: TGTGCCAGCTCACCGGGACAGAGTGGCTACACCTTC. The chain couples TRBV18 to TRBJ1-2; 7 nucleotides agree with TRBD1. V lost 3 bases to trimming and J lost 7 bases; unmatched junction nucleotides: 2. The length of the CDR3 is 12 residues. Germline V gives CDR1 KGHSH, CDR2 LQKENI. The full variable domain, completed using reference TRBV18 and TRBJ1-2, is NAGVMQNPRHLVRRRGQEARLRCSPMKGHSHVYWYRQLPEEGLKFMVYLQKENIIDESGMPKERFSAEFPKEGPSILRIQQVVRGDSAAYFCASSPGQSGYTFGSGTRLTVV.

This chain uses TRBV2 with TRBJ2-1, with D hard to call. CDR3 length equals 12 residues. Germline-derived CDR1 and CDR2 are SNHLY and FYNNEI. Trimming pared 3 bases from V and 4 bases from J, leaving 4 bases between. CDR3 protein: CASSDLYNEQFF. The CDR3 region has the DNA TGTGCCAGCAGTGACCTTTACAATGAGCAGTTCTTC.

CDR3 loop: CASSSGGGTGELFF. The DNA of the CDR3 is TGTGCCAGCAGTTCCGGGGGTGGGACCGGGGAGCTGTTTTTT. The chain employs TRBV27 and TRBJ2-2, with a weak D call TRBD2 (6 bases). The length of the CDR3 is 14 residues. The germline V and J ends were trimmed by 4 bases and 5 bases, with 11 bases remaining between them. In germline, CDR1 is MNHEY, CDR2 SMNVEV (reference sequence).

The V call is TRBV5-6, the J call TRBJ2-5, with D perhaps TRBD2 (5 bases). The V gene's germline CDR1 is SGHDT and CDR2 YYEEEE. The CDR3 length is 15 residues. V was clipped by 4 bases and J by 5 bases, with 18 bases between them. CDR3 sequence reads: CASSHGGLGGETQYF. The CDR3 bases are TGTGCCAGCAGCCACGGAGGCCTCGGCGGCGAGACCCAGTACTTC.

This clonotype has a handful of counts. The genes are TRBV6-5 and TRBJ2-2, with 9 bases fitting TRBD1. The length of the CDR3 is 15 residues. Trimming removed 5 bases from V and 5 bases from J; junction bases left unmatched: 6. Germline V gene sequence: CDR1 MNHEY, CDR2 SVGAGI. The DNA of the CDR3 is TGTGCCAGCAGTACCGGGACAGGGAGGACCGGGGAGCTGTTTTTT. Translation gives CASSTGTGRTGELFF.

This clonotype appeared a few times. The V and J genes are TRBV5-1 and TRBJ1-1; 8 bases agree with TRBD1. V shed 3 bases and J 0 bases; nucleotides not matched to a gene: 4. The germline gives CDR1 SGHRS, CDR2 YFSETQ. This CDR3 has 15 amino acids. CDR3 amino acids: CASSCPGQVNTEAFF. Written as DNA, the CDR3 is TGCGCCAGCAGCTGCCCGGGACAGGTGAACACTGAAGCTTTCTTT.

In this sample, this clonotype turned up a few times. The CDR3 loop reads CASSLRLPGEQFF. In DNA, the CDR3 is TGTGCCAGCAGTCTTCGACTCCCCGGTGAGCAGTTCTTC. This sequence joins TRBV27 and TRBJ2-1; the D is unclear. The CDR3 totals 13 residues. V lost 5 bases and J lost 9, with 14 bases in between. Per the germline V gene, CDR1 is MNHEY and CDR2 is SMNVEV (reference sequence).

The rearrangement joins TRBV29-1 to TRBJ2-3; TRBD1 aligns across 7 bases. This CDR3 contains 14 residues. V shed 6 bases, J shed 0 bases, and the junction held 6 bases outside the gene matches. CDR1 is SQVTM and CDR2 is ANQGSEA in the germline V gene. In DNA, the CDR3 is TGCAGCGTAGACACAGGGGTTAGCACAGATACGCAGTATTTT. Its protein is CSVDTGVSTDTQYF.

This clonotype was seen only a few times. J is TRBJ1-1 and V is TRBV5-6; a weak D match, TRBD1 (5 bases). Germline loops: CDR1 SGHDT, CDR2 YYEEEE. With 6 bases removed from V and 4 bases from J, the gap between germline ends came to 16 bases. There are 14 residues in the CDR3. The CDR3 DNA follows: TGTGCCAGCAATACCATGGGGGGATCCACTGAAGCTTTCTTT. As protein: CASNTMGGSTEAFF. The full variable domain, in which reference TRBV5-6 and TRBJ1-1 provide the parts outside the CDR3, is DAGVTQSPTHLIKTRGQQVTLRCSPKSGHDTVSWYQQALGQGPQFIFQYYEEEERQRGNFPDRFSGHQFPNYSSELNVNALLLGDSALYLCASNTMGGSTEAFFGQGTRLTVV.

V gene TRBV5-1 combines with J gene TRBJ2-1; D is possibly TRBD1 (7 bases). Trimming pared 5 bases from V and 5 bases from J, leaving 17 bases between. The CDR3 length is 15 residues. CDR1 and CDR2 (germline): SGHRS, YFSETQ. This CDR3 reads CASRGGGGMDNEQFF. The CDR3 DNA follows: TGCGCCAGCAGAGGCGGAGGGGGCATGGACAATGAGCAGTTCTTC. Based on the CDR3 plus reference TRBV5-1 and TRBJ2-1, the full variable domain is KAGVTQTPRYLIKTRGQQVTLSCSPISGHRSVSWYQQTPGQGLQFLFEYFSETQRNKGNFPGRFSGRQFSNSRSEMNVSTLELGDSALYLCASRGGGGMDNEQFFGPGTRLTVL.

This clonotype showed up just a few times. The rearrangement links TRBV19 to TRBJ2-2, with 8 bases identical to TRBD1. From germline, CDR1 is LNHDA and CDR2 SQIVND (reference sequence). The CDR3 consists of 15 residues. J was trimmed by 4 bases and V by 4 bases; bases with no gene match: 5. CDR3 region: CASSTTDRATGELFF. Here the CDR3 DNA reads TGTGCCAGTAGTACCACGGACAGGGCCACCGGGGAGCTGTTTTTT. The variable domain in full, with the rest retrieved from reference TRBV19 and TRBJ2-2, is DGGITQSPKYLFRKEGQNVTLSCEQNLNHDAMYWYRQDPGQGLRLIYYSQIVNDFQKGDIAEGYSVSREKKESFPLTVTSAQKNPTAFYLCASSTTDRATGELFFGEGSRLTVL.

This chain's CDR3 is CSAAIPRADSSYEQYF. As DNA, the CDR3 is TGCAGTGCGGCGATCCCGCGGGCAGACAGTTCCTACGAGCAGTACTTC. V gene TRBV20-1 combines with J gene TRBJ2-7; D might be TRBD1 or TRBD2, each matching 5 bases. V was shortened by 6 bases and J by 1 base, with 22 bases between the two germline ends. CDR1 and CDR2 from the germline V gene are DFQATT and SNEGSKA (reference sequence). The CDR3 spans 16 residues.

The genes are TRBV5-4 and TRBJ2-5; D ambiguous. The V end lost 4 bases, the J end lost 0 bases, and 25 bases lay between the germline ends. The germline V gene encodes CDR1 SGHNT and CDR2 YYREEE (reference sequence). This CDR3 is built from 19 residues. In nucleotides, the CDR3 is TGTGCCAGCAGCCTGCCGCGGTTGACGGATCCGGGTTACCAAGAGACCCAGTACTTC. This translates into CASSLPRLTDPGYQETQYF.

The chain combines TRBV7-9 with TRBJ2-7; D is unclear. From germline, CDR1 is SEHNR and CDR2 FQNEAQ (reference sequence). CDR3 length: 13 amino acids. Trimming removed 4 bases at V and 3 bases at J, with 10 bases between. CDR3 amino acids: CASSSSQSYEQYF. In DNA form, the CDR3 reads TGTGCCAGCAGCTCCTCTCAGAGCTACGAGCAGTACTTC. Drawing the rest from reference TRBV7-9 and TRBJ2-7, the complete variable domain is DTGVSQNPRHKITKRGQNVTFRCDPISEHNRLYWYRQTLGQGPEFLTYFQNEAQLEKSRLLSDRFSAERPKGSFSTLEIQRTEQGDSAMYLCASSSSQSYEQYFGPGTRLTVT.

There are many counts of this clonotype. This sequence joins TRBV7-6 and TRBJ1-2; maybe TRBD1 (6 bases). V was trimmed by 4 bases and J by 4 bases, leaving 16 bases between them. Germline V gene lookup returns CDR1 SGHVS and CDR2 FNYEAQ. The length of the CDR3 is 15 residues. The CDR3 region is CASSSQGSGAYGYTF. CDR3 sequence (DNA): TGTGCCAGCAGCTCACAGGGAAGTGGGGCCTATGGCTACACCTTC.